The entry that follows covers one TCR beta chain sequence. This sample was included in a study of control samples from healthy donors and cancer patients. The V end was cut by 2 bases, the J end by 5 bases, with 13 bases between. Germline CDR1 SGHRS, CDR2 YFSETQ. The CDR3 totals 15 residues. Data came from immunoSEQ multiplex PCR; TCRdb stores just in-frame clones and leaves some out. Of roughly 170,000 clones in the sample, roughly 94% are singletons; the top ten hold roughly 1.3%. The chain carries TRBV5-1 and TRBJ1-4, with D tentatively TRBD1 (5 bases). The sequencing input was blood. This clonotype was sampled from a young woman in good health. CDR3 sequence reads: CASSFTRGENEKLFF. For the CDR3, the DNA is TGCGCCAGCAGCTTCACTCGGGGGGAGAATGAAAAACTGTTTTTT.